Below, 29 T cell receptor beta chains from the same sample are listed, as sequenced in a study of shared clonotypes between healthy human individuals. Only in-frame clones appear in the TCRdb table, and some are missing; sequencing was by immunoSEQ multiplex PCR. Of roughly 530,000 clones in the sample, 96% were seen once. The specimen sequenced was naive CD4+ T cells sorted from blood. As to subset: CD45RA+ positively selected. Every receptor here comes from a woman aged 25 to 45 in good health.

With respect to this clone: One end of the junction does not line up with germline, which may come from a read error. The rearrangement joins TRBV7-2 to TRBJ2-7; 7 nucleotides align to TRBD1. Germline V gives CDR1 SGHTA, CDR2 FQGNSA. The CDR3 runs 13 residues. The CDR3 protein is CASSSDRDYGQYF. In DNA form, the CDR3 reads TGTGCCAGCAGCTCCGACAGGGATTACGGGCAGTACTTC.

The CDR3 nucleotides read TGTGCCAGCTCTCACGGGAGGGCCCTCCACGAGCAGTACTTC. Its protein is CASSHGRALHEQYF. This chain links TRBV11-2 with TRBJ2-5; TRBD2 matches at 8 bases. The J call may be mistaken, given a closer DNA end match to TRBJ2-7. From germline, CDR1 is SGHAT and CDR2 FQNNGV. The CDR3 spans 14 residues.

This chain links TRBV7-2 with TRBJ1-2; D might be TRBD1 (5 bases). Per the germline V gene, CDR1 is SGHTA and CDR2 is FQGNSA. V was trimmed by 5 bases and J by 4 bases, leaving 17 bases between them. The CDR3 is 15 residues long. The CDR3 sequence: CASSPVAGSGYGYTF. The CDR3 DNA is TGTGCCAGCAGCCCGGTGGCAGGGTCGGGCTATGGCTACACCTTC.

The chain uses TRBV6-6 and TRBJ1-1, with 9 bases lining up with TRBD1. The CDR3 extends over 14 amino acids. Germline CDR1 and CDR2: MNHNY and SVGAGI (reference sequence). The J segment lost 6 bases and the V segment lost 6 bases, leaving 8 bases of the junction unmatched. CDR3: CASRDRGERAEAFF. Written as DNA, the CDR3 is TGTGCCAGCAGAGACAGGGGGGAAAGAGCTGAAGCTTTCTTT.

The rearrangement joins TRBV6-1 to TRBJ1-5, with 7 bases fitting TRBD1. In germline, CDR1 is MNHNS, CDR2 SASEGT. This CDR3 is 14 amino acids long. The V segment lost 3 bases and the J segment 3 bases; nucleotides outside the gene matches: 2. The CDR3 nucleotides read TGTGCCAGCAGTGAGGACAGGTACAATCAGCCCCAGCATTTT. The encoded protein is CASSEDRYNQPQHF.

This clone turned up a few times. The chain joins TRBV29-1 to TRBJ2-7; perhaps TRBD2 as D (6 bases). The CDR3 runs to 12 residues. In germline, CDR1 is SQVTM, CDR2 ANQGSEA. V lost 5 bases and J lost 5, with 13 bases in between. CDR3 DNA sequence: TGCAGCGTTATGGCTAGCGTGGACGAGCAGTACTTC. Its translation is CSVMASVDEQYF.

This sequence joins TRBV18 and TRBJ2-1; D might be TRBD2 (5 bases). V was shortened by 3 bases and J by 8 bases, with 11 bases between the two germline ends. Looked up from germline, CDR1 is KGHSH and CDR2 is LQKENI. This CDR3 comprises 13 residues. This chain's CDR3 is CASSPLAWDEQFF. DNA of the CDR3: TGTGCCAGCTCACCCCTAGCATGGGATGAGCAGTTCTTC.

About this clone: The identical CDR3 is also encoded by other nucleotide sequences in the sample. The chain has TRBV5-1 and TRBJ2-7; 8 bases fit TRBD1. The germline V gene encodes CDR1 SGHRS and CDR2 YFSETQ. The CDR3 has 15 amino acids. Trimming took 0 bases from V and 4 from J; bases not matched to a gene: 6. The CDR3 DNA reads as TGCGCCAGCAGCTTGGTTGCAGGGGGCTCGTACGAGCAGTACTTC. As protein: CASSLVAGGSYEQYF. The full variable domain, its missing parts supplied by reference TRBV5-1 and TRBJ2-7, is KAGVTQTPRYLIKTRGQQVTLSCSPISGHRSVSWYQQTPGQGLQFLFEYFSETQRNKGNFPGRFSGRQFSNSRSEMNVSTLELGDSALYLCASSLVAGGSYEQYFGPGTRLTVT.

The chain combines TRBV9 with TRBJ2-1; D may match TRBD1 or TRBD2 (5 bases each). Per the germline V gene, CDR1 is SGDLS and CDR2 is YYNGEE. The V gene lost 4 bases and the J gene lost 8 bases, with 22 bases spanning the gap. This CDR3 spans 16 amino acids. CDR3 in DNA: TGTGCCAGCAGCCGCACGCTGGGGGAGTCTAGCCATGAGCAGTTCTTC. It is translated as CASSRTLGESSHEQFF.

The rearrangement uses TRBV11-2 and TRBJ2-7, with 9 bases matching TRBD2. CDR3 length: 17 residues. Germline V gene lookup returns CDR1 SGHAT and CDR2 FQNNGV. The ends lost 5 bases at V and 3 bases at J; junction bases unmatched: 14. This CDR3 is CASSRTIPSGKIYEQYF. Written as DNA, the CDR3 is TGTGCCAGCAGCCGCACCATTCCTAGCGGGAAGATCTACGAGCAGTACTTC.

The chain carries TRBV7-9 and TRBJ2-3, with D unresolved. V dropped 1 base and J dropped 0 bases, with 14 bases sitting between them. Germline-derived CDR1 and CDR2 are SEHNR and FQNEAQ (reference sequence). The CDR3 sequence is 17 residues long. The CDR3 reads CASSLVRVRDSTDTQYF. The DNA for the CDR3 is TGTGCCAGCAGCTTAGTACGGGTTAGAGATAGCACAGATACGCAGTATTTT.

This chain connects TRBV29-1 to TRBJ1-1, with a weak D call TRBD1 (6 bases). V dropped 7 bases and J dropped 5 bases, with 14 bases sitting between them. CDR1 is SQVTM and CDR2 is ANQGSEA in the germline V gene. The CDR3 runs to 12 residues. This CDR3 is CSARGDHTEAFF. The CDR3 nucleotides read TGCAGCGCCAGGGGCGATCATACTGAAGCTTTCTTT.

This clone was seen once. The chain has TRBV6-1 and TRBJ1-2; D is uncertain. Germline CDR1 MNHNS, CDR2 SASEGT. Trimming removed 2 bases from V and 5 bases from J, with 9 bases in between. The CDR3 is 13 residues long. CDR3 protein: CASSEIPVYGYTF. In DNA form, the CDR3 reads TGTGCCAGCAGTGAAATTCCCGTTTATGGCTACACCTTC.

The chain employs TRBV6-1 and TRBJ2-7; TRBD2 agrees at 7 bases. CDR3 length: 13 residues. The junction had 5 bases not matched to a gene; V was cut back by 3 bases and J by 6 bases. CDR1 and CDR2 from the germline V gene are MNHNS and SASEGT. This CDR3 is CASSEIGGFEQYF. CDR3 coding DNA: TGTGCCAGCAGTGAGATCGGGGGGTTCGAGCAGTACTTC.

About this clone itself: Other nucleotide sequences in the sample specify the same CDR3. The gene calls are TRBV15 and TRBJ2-5, with D unclear. The germline V gene has CDR1 LNHNV and CDR2 YYDKDF (reference sequence). The CDR3 loop spans 12 amino acids. V gave up 0 bases and J gave up 5 bases, with 4 bases separating them. The CDR3 spells CATSRDTETQYF. DNA of the CDR3: TGTGCCACCAGCAGAGATACCGAGACCCAGTACTTC. The whole variable domain, filled in from reference TRBV15 and TRBJ2-5, reads DAMVIQNPRYQVTQFGKPVTLSCSQTLNHNVMYWYQQKSSQAPKLLFHYYDKDFNNEADTPDNFQSRRPNTSFCFLDIRSPGLGDTAMYLCATSRDTETQYFGPGTRLLVL.

This chain links TRBV28 with TRBJ2-3; 9 nucleotides match TRBD1. V dropped 1 base and J dropped 3; count of bases not matched to a gene: 5. The CDR3 totals 16 residues. From germline, CDR1 is MDHEN and CDR2 SYDVKM. The CDR3 nucleotides are TGTGCCAGCAGTTTATCCCAGGGACAGGGAACAGATACGCAGTATTTT. The encoded protein is CASSLSQGQGTDTQYF.

The chain employs TRBV30 and TRBJ2-4; 8 bases agree with TRBD2. The germline CDR1 and CDR2 sequences are GTSNPN and SVGIG (reference sequence). V shed 5 bases and J 1 base; nucleotides not matched to a gene: 4. The CDR3 extends over 14 amino acids. CDR3: CAWSSGGAKNIQYF. In nucleotides, the CDR3 is TGTGCCTGGTCGTCGGGGGGGGCCAAAAACATTCAGTACTTC.

The chain joins TRBV18 to TRBJ1-1; TRBD1 is a possible D gene (5 bases). The V end lost 3 bases, the J end lost 6 bases, and 17 bases lay between the germline ends. The CDR3 extends over 15 amino acids. Germline assignment: CDR1 KGHSH and CDR2 LQKENI. The CDR3 protein is CASSPGVEVGSEAFF. CDR3 coding DNA: TGTGCCAGCTCACCGGGGGTTGAAGTCGGGTCTGAAGCTTTCTTT.

V gene TRBV10-1 combines with J gene TRBJ2-7; the D call may be TRBD1 or TRBD2 (5 bases each). Germline lookup yields CDR1 WNHNN and CDR2 SYGVQD (reference sequence). There are 11 residues in the CDR3. V lost 8 bases and J lost 5, with 10 bases in between. This CDR3 is CASGGWNEQYF. Written as DNA, the CDR3 is TGCGCCAGCGGGGGATGGAACGAGCAGTACTTC.

The chain combines TRBV10-2 with TRBJ1-5, with 7 bases identical to TRBD1. CDR1 is WSHSY, CDR2 SAAADI, per germline. V was pared by 4 bases and J by 5 bases, with 2 bases of the junction left unmatched. This CDR3 region has 13 residues. CDR3 sequence: CASSGDSHQPQHF. DNA of the CDR3: TGCGCCAGCAGTGGGGACAGTCATCAGCCCCAGCATTTT.

J is TRBJ1-1 and V is TRBV19; D perhaps matches TRBD1 (5 bases). Germline V gene data show CDR1 as LNHDA and CDR2 as SQIVND (reference sequence). This CDR3 spans 12 amino acids. V lost 7 bases and J lost 5, with 11 bases in between. The CDR3 bases are TGTGCCAGTAAGGGCTGGGGGACTGAAGCTTTCTTT. This gives the protein CASKGWGTEAFF.

The chain carries TRBV11-2 and TRBJ2-7, with 7 bases fitting TRBD2. The V segment lost 1 base and the J segment 2 bases; nucleotides outside the gene matches: 8. The CDR3 is 16 amino acids. CDR1 and CDR2 from the germline V gene are SGHAT and FQNNGV. CDR3 residues: CASSLVMSSGAYEQYF. In DNA form, the CDR3 reads TGTGCCAGCAGCTTAGTAATGTCTAGCGGTGCCTACGAGCAGTACTTC.

This clone was counted once. The rearrangement links TRBV6-5 to TRBJ2-7; TRBD1 aligns across 8 bases. The CDR3 extends over 14 amino acids. The junction had 8 bases not matched to a gene; V was cut back by 5 bases and J by 5 bases. CDR1 and CDR2 from the germline V gene are MNHEY and SVGAGI. The chain's CDR3 is CASSGRTGRHEQYF. The CDR3 bases are TGTGCCAGCAGTGGACGGACAGGGCGCCACGAGCAGTACTTC.

V is TRBV7-2 and J is TRBJ1-1, with TRBD1 matching 9 bases. The CDR3 runs 16 residues. CDR1 is SGHTA, CDR2 FQGNSA, per germline. Trimming took 1 base from V and 1 from J; bases not matched to a gene: 4. In DNA, the CDR3 is TGTGCCAGCAGCTTAGTTGGGACAGGGAGGAACACTGAAGCTTTCTTT. It encodes CASSLVGTGRNTEAFF.

The rearrangement uses TRBV29-1 and TRBJ1-5; D may be TRBD1 (5 bases). Germline V gene data show CDR1 as SQVTM and CDR2 as ANQGSEA. This CDR3 spans 13 amino acids. The V end lost 4 bases, the J end lost 0 bases, and 7 bases lay between the germline ends. The CDR3 coding sequence is TGCAGCGTTGGACAGTATAGCAATCAGCCCCAGCATTTT. Translation: CSVGQYSNQPQHF.

The chain links TRBV28 to TRBJ2-5; the D is unclear. The J call may be in error: the DNA end matches TRBJ2-7 better. This CDR3 is 11 amino acids long. CDR1 is MDHEN, CDR2 SYDVKM, per germline. The CDR3 nucleotides read TGTGCCAGCAGTTTATTCTACGAGCAGTACTTC. It is translated as CASSLFYEQYF.

V gene TRBV6-6 combines with J gene TRBJ1-4, with D unresolved. V lost 0 bases, J lost 6 bases, and 14 bases lay in between. The CDR3 consists of 16 residues. The germline V gene encodes CDR1 MNHNY and CDR2 SVGAGI (reference sequence). CDR3 sequence (DNA): TGTGCCAGCAGTTACTCCTCCCGGAGGGAAGATGAAAAACTGTTTTTT. Translation: CASSYSSRREDEKLFF.

This chain links TRBV28 with TRBJ1-1; possibly TRBD1 for D (5 bases). Germline values: CDR1 MDHEN, CDR2 SYDVKM. Trimming took off 5 bases at V and 0 bases at J, with 10 bases between the two ends. The length of the CDR3 is 14 residues. CDR3 residues: CASSDSYMNTEAFF. CDR3 DNA: TGTGCCAGCAGTGACAGCTACATGAACACTGAAGCTTTCTTT.

The CDR3 sequence is CASSQQGALGEKLFF. CDR3 bases: TGCGCCAGCAGTCAGCAGGGGGCTTTAGGTGAAAAACTGTTTTTT. The rearrangement uses TRBV4-1 and TRBJ1-4; 8 nucleotides agree with TRBD1. This CDR3 contains 15 residues. V shed 6 bases and J 7 bases; nucleotides not matched to a gene: 10. CDR1 is MGHRA, CDR2 YSYEKL, per germline.